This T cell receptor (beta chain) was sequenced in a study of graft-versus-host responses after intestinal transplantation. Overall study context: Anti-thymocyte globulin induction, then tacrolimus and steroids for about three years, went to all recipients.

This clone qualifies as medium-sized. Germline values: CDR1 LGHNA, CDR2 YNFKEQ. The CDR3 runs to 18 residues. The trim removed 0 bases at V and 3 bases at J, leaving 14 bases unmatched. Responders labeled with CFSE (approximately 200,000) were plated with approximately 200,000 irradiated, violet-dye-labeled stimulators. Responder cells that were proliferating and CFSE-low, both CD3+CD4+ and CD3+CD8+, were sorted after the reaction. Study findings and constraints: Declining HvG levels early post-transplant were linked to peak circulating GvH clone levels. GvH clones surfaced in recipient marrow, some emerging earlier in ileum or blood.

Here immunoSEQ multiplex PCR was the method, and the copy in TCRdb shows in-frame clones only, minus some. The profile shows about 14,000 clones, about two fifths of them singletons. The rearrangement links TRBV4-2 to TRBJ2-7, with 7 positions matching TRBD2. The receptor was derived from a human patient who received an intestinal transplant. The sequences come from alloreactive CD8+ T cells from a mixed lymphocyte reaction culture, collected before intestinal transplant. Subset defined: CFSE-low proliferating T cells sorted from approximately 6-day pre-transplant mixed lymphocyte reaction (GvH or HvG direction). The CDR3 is CASSQEPGGWGFNYEQYF. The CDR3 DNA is TGTGCCAGCAGCCAAGAACCGGGAGGTTGGGGGTTTAACTACGAGCAGTACTTC.